This is a list of T cell receptor beta chains from one sample in a study of T cell responses to AZD1222 COVID-19 vaccine. Only in-frame clones appear in the TCRdb table, and some are missing; sequencing was by immunoSEQ multiplex PCR. The data show around 120,000 clones, with about 90% seen just once and 6.5% to 9% held by the top ten. The material sequenced was peripheral blood, taken on day 0 of AZD1222 vaccination. These receptors were collected from an adult in good health. Both conserved end residues are trimmed from each CDR3.

V,J,CDR3
TRBV11-2,TRBJ2-7,ASSLGLAGAYEQY
TRBV29-1,TRBJ2-4,SVEGILAKNIQY
TRBV7-3,TRBJ2-3,ASSLIEASTDTQY
TRBV2,TRBJ2-7,ASRQRDSRHEQY
TRBV5-8,TRBJ1-5,ASSSGLNQPQH
TRBV28,TRBJ1-1,ASIMNTEAF
TRBV5-1,TRBJ2-1,ASSLGTSREQF
TRBV28,TRBJ2-7,ASSWDSYEQY
TRBV27,TRBJ2-3,ASSPRIAGGTDTQY
TRBV29-1,TRBJ2-7,SVVTVQKQY
TRBV5-1,TRBJ1-4,ASSLARVANEKLF
TRBV5-1,TRBJ1-1,ASSLRGGQAF
TRBV6-6,TRBJ1-2,ASSYSGGRDGYT
TRBV7-2,TRBJ1-4,ASSLMAHLGEKLF
TRBV10-2,TRBJ1-2,ASSDLSGGGYT
TRBV28,TRBJ2-7,ASSLWRTEQY
TRBV5-6,TRBJ2-3,ASSLLAGVGDTQY
TRBV28,TRBJ1-2,ASREEGADNYGYT
TRBV5-6,TRBJ1-2,ASSSGGRYDYGYT
TRBV7-3,TRBJ2-1,ASSFLAGGHNEQF
TRBV18,TRBJ1-2,ASSPAGSGDYGYT
TRBV27,TRBJ2-7,ASSLWSGSWEQY
TRBV11-2,TRBJ1-1,ASSLAGGTGVDTEAF
TRBV5-4,TRBJ2-3,ASNPWAGGGYTDTQY
TRBV19,TRBJ2-7,ASSLGAGAIYEQY
TRBV21-1,TRBJ1-5,ASSPGGGASNQPQH
TRBV7-9,TRBJ1-2,ASSPQDRPYGYT
TRBV5-5,TRBJ2-7,ASSLVSGRSYEQY
TRBV5-4,TRBJ1-6,ASSLQSGGSPLH